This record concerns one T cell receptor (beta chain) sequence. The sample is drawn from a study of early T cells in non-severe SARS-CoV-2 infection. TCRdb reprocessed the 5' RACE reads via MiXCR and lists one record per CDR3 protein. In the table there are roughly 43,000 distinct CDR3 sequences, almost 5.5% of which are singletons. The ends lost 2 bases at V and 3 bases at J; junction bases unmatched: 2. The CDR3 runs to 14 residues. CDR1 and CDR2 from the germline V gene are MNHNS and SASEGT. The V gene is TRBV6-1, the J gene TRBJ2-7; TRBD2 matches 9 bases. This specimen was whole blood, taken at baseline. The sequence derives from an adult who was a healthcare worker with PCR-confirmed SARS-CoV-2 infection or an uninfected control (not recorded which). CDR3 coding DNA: TGTGCCAGCAGTGAATTAGCGGGAGTCTACGAGCAGTACTTC. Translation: CASSELAGVYEQYF.